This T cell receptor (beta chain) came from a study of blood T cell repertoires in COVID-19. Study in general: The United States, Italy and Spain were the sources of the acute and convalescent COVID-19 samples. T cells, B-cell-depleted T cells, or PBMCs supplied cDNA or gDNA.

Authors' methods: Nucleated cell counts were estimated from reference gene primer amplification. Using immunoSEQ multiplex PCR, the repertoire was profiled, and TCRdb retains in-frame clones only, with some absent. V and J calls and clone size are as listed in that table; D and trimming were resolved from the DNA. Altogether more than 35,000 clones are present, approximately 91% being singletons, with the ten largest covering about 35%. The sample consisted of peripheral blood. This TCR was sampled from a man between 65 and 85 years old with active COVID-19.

CDR3 protein: CASSLGGGGTEAFF. The CDR3 nucleotides read TGTGCCAGCAGTTTGGGGGGCGGGGGCACTGAAGCTTTCTTT. This sequence joins TRBV28 and TRBJ1-1; a possible D gene is TRBD1 (6 bases). The CDR3 sequence is 14 residues long. V shed 3 bases and J shed 4 bases, with 12 bases lying between them. In germline, CDR1 is MDHEN, CDR2 SYDVKM.